This T cell receptor (beta chain) was observed in a study of T-cell reconstitution after alpha-beta-depleted transplantation in children. The CDR3 is 15 residues long. In germline, CDR1 is SGDLS, CDR2 YYNGEE. V shed 0 bases and J 7 bases; nucleotides not matched to a gene: 6. Unique molecular identifiers were built into the TCRbeta library. Each CDR3 protein is one row after TCRdb ran MiXCR on the PCR reads. The sample consists of more than 400,000 distinct CDR3 sequences, 11% of them appearing once. The V call is TRBV9, the J call TRBJ1-4, with 7 bases lining up with TRBD1. The sequenced sample was PBMCs, mostly from graft donor cells, obtained 180 days after TCRalphabeta/CD19-depleted stem cell transplant. The clonotype comes from a female patient younger than 10 who had a stem cell transplant for aplastic anemia, so the T cells may come from the graft donor. The CDR3 DNA reads as TGTGCCAGCAGCGTAGTGGCAGGGGGGGGTGAAAAACTGTTTTTT. Translated: CASSVVAGGGEKLFF.